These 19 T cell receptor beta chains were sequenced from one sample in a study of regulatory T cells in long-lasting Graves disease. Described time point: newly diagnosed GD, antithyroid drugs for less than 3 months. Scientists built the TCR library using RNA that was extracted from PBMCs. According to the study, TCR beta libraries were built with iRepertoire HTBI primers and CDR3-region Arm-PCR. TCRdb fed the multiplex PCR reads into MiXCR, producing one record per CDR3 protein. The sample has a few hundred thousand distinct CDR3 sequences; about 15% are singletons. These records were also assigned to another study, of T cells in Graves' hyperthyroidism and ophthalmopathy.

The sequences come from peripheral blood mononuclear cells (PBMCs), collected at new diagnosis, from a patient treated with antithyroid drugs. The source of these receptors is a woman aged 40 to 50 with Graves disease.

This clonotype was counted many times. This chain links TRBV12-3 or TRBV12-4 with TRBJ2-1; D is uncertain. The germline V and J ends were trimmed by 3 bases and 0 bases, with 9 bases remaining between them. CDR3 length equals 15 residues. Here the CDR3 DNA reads TGTGCCAGCAGTTTCGCGTCGAGCTCCTACAATGAGCAGTTCTTC. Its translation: CASSFASSSYNEQFF.

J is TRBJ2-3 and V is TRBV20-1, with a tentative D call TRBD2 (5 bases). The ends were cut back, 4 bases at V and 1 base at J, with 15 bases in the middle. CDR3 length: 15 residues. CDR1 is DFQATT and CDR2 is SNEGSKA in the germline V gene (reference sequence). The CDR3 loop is CSATPPGDGTDTQYF. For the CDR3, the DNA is TGCAGTGCTACCCCCCCCGGGGATGGCACAGATACGCAGTATTTT.

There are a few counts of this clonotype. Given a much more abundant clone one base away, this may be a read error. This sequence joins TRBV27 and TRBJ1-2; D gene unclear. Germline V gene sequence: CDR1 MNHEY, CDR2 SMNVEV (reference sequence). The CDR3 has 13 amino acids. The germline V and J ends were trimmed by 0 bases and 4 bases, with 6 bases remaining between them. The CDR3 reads CASSLSAAYGYTF. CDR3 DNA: TGTGCCAGCAGTTTATCGGCAGCCTATGGCTACACCTTC.

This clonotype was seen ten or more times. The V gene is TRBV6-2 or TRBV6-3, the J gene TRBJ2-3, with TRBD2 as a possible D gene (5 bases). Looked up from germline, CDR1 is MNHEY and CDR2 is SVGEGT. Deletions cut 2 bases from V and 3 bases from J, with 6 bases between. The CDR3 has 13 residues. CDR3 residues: CASSYRETDTQYF. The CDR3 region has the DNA TGTGCCAGCAGTTACAGGGAGACAGATACGCAGTATTTT.

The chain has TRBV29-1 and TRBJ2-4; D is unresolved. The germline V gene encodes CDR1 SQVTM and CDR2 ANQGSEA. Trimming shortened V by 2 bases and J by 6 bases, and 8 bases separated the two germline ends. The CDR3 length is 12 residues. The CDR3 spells CSVELPANIQYF. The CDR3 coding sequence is TGCAGCGTTGAACTGCCTGCAAACATTCAGTACTTC. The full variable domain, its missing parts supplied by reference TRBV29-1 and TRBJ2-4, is SAVISQKPSRDICQRGTSLTIQCQVDSQVTMMFWYRQQPGQSLTLIATANQGSEATYESGFVIDKFPISRPNLTFSTLTVSNMSPEDSSIYLCSVELPANIQYFGAGTRLSVL.

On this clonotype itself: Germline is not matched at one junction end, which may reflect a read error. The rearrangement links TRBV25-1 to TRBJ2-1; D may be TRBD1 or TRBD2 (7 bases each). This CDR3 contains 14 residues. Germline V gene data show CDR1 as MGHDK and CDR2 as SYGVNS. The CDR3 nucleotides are TGTGCCGGCAGTGAAGCGGGACAGTACAATGAGCAGTTCTTC. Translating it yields CAGSEAGQYNEQFF.

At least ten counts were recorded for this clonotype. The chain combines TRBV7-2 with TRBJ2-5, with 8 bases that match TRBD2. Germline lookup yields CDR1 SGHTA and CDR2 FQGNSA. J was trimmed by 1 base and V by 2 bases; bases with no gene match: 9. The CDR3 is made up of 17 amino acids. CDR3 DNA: TGTGCCAGCAGCTTATTAGATCTAGCGGGTCTCCAAGAGACCCAGTACTTC. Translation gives CASSLLDLAGLQETQYF.

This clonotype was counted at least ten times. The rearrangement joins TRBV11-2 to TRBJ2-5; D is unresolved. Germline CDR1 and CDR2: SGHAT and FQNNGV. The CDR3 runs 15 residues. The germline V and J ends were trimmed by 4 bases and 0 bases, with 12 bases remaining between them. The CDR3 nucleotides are TGTGCCAGCAGCTCATCGGTCGAGTACCAAGAGACCCAGTACTTC. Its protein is CASSSSVEYQETQYF.

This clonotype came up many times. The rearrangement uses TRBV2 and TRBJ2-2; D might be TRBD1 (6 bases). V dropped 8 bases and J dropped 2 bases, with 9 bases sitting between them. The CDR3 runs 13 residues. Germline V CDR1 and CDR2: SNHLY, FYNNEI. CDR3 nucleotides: TGTGCCAGCGGACAGAAAAACACCGGGGAGCTGTTTTTT. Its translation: CASGQKNTGELFF.

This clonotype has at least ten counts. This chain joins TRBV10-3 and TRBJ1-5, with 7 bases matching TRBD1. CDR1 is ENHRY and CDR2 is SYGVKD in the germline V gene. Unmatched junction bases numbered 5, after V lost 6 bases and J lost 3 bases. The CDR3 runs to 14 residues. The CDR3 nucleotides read TGTGCCATCAGCCTGGACAGGACCAATCAGCCCCAGCATTTT. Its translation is CAISLDRTNQPQHF.

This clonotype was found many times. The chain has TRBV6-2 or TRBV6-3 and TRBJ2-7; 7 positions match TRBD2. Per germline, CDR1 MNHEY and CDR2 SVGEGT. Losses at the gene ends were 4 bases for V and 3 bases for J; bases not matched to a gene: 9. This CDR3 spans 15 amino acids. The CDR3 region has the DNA TGTGCCAGCAGTTCACGCGGGGGATTTGTCTACGAGCAGTACTTC. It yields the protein CASSSRGGFVYEQYF.

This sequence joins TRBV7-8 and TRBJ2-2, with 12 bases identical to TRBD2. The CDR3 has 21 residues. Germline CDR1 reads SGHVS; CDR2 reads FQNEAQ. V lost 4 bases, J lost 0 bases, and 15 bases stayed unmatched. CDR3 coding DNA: TGTGCCAGCAGCTCAACGAGGAGGGGACTAGCGGGCCCAACGAACACCGGGGAGCTGTTTTTT. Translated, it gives CASSSTRRGLAGPTNTGELFF.

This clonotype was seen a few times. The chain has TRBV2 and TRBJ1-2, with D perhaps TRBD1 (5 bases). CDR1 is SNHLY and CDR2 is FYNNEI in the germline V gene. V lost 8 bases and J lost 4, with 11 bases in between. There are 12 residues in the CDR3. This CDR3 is CASGKGSYGYTF. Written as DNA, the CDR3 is TGTGCCAGCGGCAAGGGGAGCTATGGCTACACCTTC.

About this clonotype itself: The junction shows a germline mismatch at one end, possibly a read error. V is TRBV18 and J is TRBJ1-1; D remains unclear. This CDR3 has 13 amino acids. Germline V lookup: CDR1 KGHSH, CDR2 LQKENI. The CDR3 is CASSPTVNTEALF. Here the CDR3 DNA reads TGTGCCAGCTCACCTACAGTTAACACTGAAGCTCTCTTT. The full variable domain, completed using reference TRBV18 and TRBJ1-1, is NAGVMQNPRHLVRRRGQEARLRCSPMKGHSHVYWYRQLPEEGLKFMVYLQKENIIDESGMPKERFSAEFPKEGPSILRIQQVVRGDSAAYFCASSPTVNTEALFGQGTRLTVV.

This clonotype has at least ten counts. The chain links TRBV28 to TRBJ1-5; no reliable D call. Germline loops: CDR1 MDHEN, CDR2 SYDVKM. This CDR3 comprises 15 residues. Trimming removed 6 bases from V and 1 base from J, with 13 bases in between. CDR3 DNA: TGTGCCAGCAGACGAGGAGAATTCAGCAATCAGCCCCAGCATTTT. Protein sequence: CASRRGEFSNQPQHF.

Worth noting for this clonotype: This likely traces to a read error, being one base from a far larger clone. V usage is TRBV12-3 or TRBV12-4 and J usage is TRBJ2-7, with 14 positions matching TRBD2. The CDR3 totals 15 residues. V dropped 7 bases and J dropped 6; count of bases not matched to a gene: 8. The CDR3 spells CASIPTSGRAAEQYF. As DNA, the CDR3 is TGTGCCAGCATCCCGACTAGCGGGAGGGCCGCCGAGCAGTACTTC.

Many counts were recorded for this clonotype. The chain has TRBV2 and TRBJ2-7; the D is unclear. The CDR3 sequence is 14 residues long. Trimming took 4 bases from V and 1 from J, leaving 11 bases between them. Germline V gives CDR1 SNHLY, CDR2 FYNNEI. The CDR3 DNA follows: TGTGCCAGCAGTGCCGGCGATTTATCCTACGAGCAGTACTTC. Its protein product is CASSAGDLSYEQYF.

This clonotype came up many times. The chain's CDR3 is CASSLGTSGRTLTDTQYF. DNA for the CDR3: TGTGCCAGCAGTTTAGGGACTAGCGGGAGGACGCTCACAGATACGCAGTATTTT. The J gene is TRBJ2-3, the V gene TRBV28; 15 nucleotides line up with TRBD2. Trimming cost V 2 bases and J 2 bases; bases outside gene matches: 5. The germline CDR1 and CDR2 sequences are MDHEN and SYDVKM. The CDR3 loop spans 18 amino acids.

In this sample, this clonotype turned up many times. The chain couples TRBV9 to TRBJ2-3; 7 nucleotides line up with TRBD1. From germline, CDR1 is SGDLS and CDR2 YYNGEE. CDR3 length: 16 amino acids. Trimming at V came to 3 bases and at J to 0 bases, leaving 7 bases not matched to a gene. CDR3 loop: CASSEGTASSTDTQYF. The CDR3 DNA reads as TGTGCCAGCAGCGAAGGGACAGCTTCTAGCACAGATACGCAGTATTTT.